This T cell receptor beta chain emerged from a study of OX40 agonist ivuxolimab in advanced cancers. Overall study results and limits: Among the nonresponders, some also had low normalized T-cell clonal expansion.

Sequenced by immunoSEQ multiplex PCR; TCRdb stores in-frame clones only, minus some. Counted here are nearly 65,000 clones, 91% occurring once; the ten biggest clones make up 4% to 4.5%. Comments on this clone: Its antigen is unknown.

CDR1 and CDR2 from the germline V gene are SGHDT and YYEEEE. Trimming at V came to 9 bases and at J to 4 bases, leaving 13 bases not matched to a gene. The CDR3 is 15 residues long. The V gene is TRBV5-6, the J gene TRBJ2-1, with 7 bases that match TRBD1. The sequence derives from an adult with an advanced solid tumor such as melanoma, head and neck, liver or kidney cancer. Sequenced material: CD4+ or CD8+ T cells sorted from blood, taken in a trial of the OX40 agonist ivuxolimab. CDR3 bases: TGTGCCACCACCTCCGGGACAGAGGCATACAATGAGCAGTTCTTC. Translation gives CATTSGTEAYNEQFF.